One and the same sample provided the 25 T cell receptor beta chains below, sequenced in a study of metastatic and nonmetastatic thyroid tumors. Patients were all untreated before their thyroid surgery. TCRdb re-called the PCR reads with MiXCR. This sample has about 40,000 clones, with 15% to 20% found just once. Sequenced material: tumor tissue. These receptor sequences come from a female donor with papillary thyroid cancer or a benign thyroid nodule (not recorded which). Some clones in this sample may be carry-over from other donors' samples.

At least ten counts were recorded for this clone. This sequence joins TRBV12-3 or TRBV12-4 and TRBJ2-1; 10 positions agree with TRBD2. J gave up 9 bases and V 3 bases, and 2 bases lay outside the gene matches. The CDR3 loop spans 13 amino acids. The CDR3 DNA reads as TGTGCCAGCAGTTTTAGCGGGAGGTCTGAGCAGTTCTTC. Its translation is CASSFSGRSEQFF.

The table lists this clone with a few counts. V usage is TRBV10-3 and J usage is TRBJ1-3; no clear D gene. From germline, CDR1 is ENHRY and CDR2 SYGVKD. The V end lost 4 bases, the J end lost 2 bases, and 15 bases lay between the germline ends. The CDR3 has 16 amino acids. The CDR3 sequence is CAISGRGRAAGNTIYF. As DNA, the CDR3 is TGTGCCATCAGTGGGCGCGGGAGGGCCGCTGGAAACACCATATATTTT.

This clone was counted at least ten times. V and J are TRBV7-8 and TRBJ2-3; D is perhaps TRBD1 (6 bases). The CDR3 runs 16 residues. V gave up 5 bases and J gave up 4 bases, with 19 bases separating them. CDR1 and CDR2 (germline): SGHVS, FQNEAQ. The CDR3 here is CASSISRGISADTQYF. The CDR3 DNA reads TGTGCCAGCAGCATAAGCAGGGGCATCTCAGCAGATACGCAGTATTTT.

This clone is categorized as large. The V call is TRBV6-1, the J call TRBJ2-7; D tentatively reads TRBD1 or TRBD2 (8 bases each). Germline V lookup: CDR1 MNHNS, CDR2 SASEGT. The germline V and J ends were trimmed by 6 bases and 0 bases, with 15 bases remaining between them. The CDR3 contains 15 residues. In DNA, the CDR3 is TGTGCCAGCAGGGCGGGGGGACAGGTCTCCTACGAGCAGTACTTC. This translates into CASRAGGQVSYEQYF.

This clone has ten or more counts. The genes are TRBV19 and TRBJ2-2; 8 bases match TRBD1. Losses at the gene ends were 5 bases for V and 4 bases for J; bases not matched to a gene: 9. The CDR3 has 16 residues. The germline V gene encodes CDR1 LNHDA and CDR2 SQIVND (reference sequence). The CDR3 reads CASSPRQGRGTGELFF. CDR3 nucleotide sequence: TGTGCCAGTAGTCCACGACAGGGGAGAGGCACCGGGGAGCTGTTTTTT.

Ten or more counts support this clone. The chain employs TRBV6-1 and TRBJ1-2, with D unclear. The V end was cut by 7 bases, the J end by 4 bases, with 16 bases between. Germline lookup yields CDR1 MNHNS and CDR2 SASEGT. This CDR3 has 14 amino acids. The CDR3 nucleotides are TGTGCCAGCATGGAATTGAGATGGAGCTATGGCTACACCTTC. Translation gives CASMELRWSYGYTF.

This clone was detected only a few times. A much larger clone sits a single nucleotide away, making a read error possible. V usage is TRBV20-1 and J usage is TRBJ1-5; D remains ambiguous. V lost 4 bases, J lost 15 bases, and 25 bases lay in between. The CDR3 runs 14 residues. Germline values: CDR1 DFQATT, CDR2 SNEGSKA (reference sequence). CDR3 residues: CSATKDDFLDPTHF. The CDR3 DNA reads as TGCAGTGCTACTAAGGACGATTTTTTGGACCCAACGCATTTT.

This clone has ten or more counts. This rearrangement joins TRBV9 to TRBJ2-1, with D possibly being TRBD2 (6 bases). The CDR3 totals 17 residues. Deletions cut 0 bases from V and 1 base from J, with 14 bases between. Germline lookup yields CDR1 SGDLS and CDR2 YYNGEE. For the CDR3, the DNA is TGTGCCAGCAGCGTAGACCGGGGCGGGACGTCCTACAATGAGCAGTTCTTC. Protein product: CASSVDRGGTSYNEQFF. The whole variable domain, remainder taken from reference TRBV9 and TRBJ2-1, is DSGVTQTPKHLITATGQRVTLRCSPRSGDLSVYWYQQSLDQGLQFLIQYYNGEERAKGNILERFSAQQFPDLHSELNLSSLELGDSALYFCASSVDRGGTSYNEQFFGPGTRLTVL.

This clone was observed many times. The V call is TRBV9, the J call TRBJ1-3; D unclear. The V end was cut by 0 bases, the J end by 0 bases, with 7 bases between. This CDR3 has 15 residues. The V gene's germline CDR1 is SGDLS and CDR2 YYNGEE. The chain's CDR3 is CASSVGTTSGNTIYF. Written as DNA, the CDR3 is TGTGCCAGCAGCGTAGGGACCACCTCTGGAAACACCATATATTTT.

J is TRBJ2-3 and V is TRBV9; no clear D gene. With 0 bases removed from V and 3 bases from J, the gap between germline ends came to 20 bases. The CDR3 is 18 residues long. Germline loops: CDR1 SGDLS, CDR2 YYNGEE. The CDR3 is CASSVGLLRASRTDTQYF. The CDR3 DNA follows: TGTGCCAGCAGCGTAGGTCTACTTAGGGCTTCTAGGACAGATACGCAGTATTTT.

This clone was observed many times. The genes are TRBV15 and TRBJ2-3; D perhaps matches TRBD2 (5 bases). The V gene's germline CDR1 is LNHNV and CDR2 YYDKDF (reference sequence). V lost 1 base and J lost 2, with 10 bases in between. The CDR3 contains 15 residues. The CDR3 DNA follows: TGTGCCACCAGCAGAGTAACGGGAACCACAGATACGCAGTATTTT. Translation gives CATSRVTGTTDTQYF. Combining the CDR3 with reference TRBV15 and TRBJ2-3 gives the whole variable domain DAMVIQNPRYQVTQFGKPVTLSCSQTLNHNVMYWYQQKSSQAPKLLFHYYDKDFNNEADTPDNFQSRRPNTSFCFLDIRSPGLGDTAMYLCATSRVTGTTDTQYFGPGTRLTVL.

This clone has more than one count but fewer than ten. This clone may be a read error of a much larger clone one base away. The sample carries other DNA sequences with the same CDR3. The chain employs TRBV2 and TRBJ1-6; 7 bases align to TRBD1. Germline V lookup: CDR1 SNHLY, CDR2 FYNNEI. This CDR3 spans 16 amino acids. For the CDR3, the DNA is TGCGCCAGCAGGGCCAGGGGGAGCTCCTATAATTCACCCCTCCACTTT. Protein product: CASRARGSSYNSPLHF.

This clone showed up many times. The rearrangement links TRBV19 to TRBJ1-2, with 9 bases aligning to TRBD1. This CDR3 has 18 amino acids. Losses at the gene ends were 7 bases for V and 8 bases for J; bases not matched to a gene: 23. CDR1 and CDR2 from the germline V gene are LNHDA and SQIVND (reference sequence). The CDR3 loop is CASNSPPGQGNNAGGYTF. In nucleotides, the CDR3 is TGTGCCAGTAATTCCCCCCCGGGACAGGGCAACAACGCCGGGGGCTACACCTTC. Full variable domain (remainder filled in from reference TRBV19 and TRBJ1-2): DGGITQSPKYLFRKEGQNVTLSCEQNLNHDAMYWYRQDPGQGLRLIYYSQIVNDFQKGDIAEGYSVSREKKESFPLTVTSAQKNPTAFYLCASNSPPGQGNNAGGYTFGSGTRLTVV.

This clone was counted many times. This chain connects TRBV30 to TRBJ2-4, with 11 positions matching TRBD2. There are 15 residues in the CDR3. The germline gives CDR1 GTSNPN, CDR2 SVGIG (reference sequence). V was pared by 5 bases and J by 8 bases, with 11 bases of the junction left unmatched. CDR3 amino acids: CAWDIAGGGSDIQYF. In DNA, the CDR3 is TGTGCCTGGGATATAGCGGGAGGGGGAAGCGACATTCAGTACTTC. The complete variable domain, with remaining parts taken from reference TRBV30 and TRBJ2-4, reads SQTIHQWPATLVQPVGSPLSLECTVEGTSNPNLYWYRQAAGRGLQLLFYSVGIGQISSEVPQNLSASRPQDRQFILSSKKLLLSDSGFYLCAWDIAGGGSDIQYFGAGTRLSVL.

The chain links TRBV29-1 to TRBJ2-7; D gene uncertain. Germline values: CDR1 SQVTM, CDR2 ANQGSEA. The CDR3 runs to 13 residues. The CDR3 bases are TGCAGTTTTCAAGACCGAAACTCCTACGAGCAGTACTTC. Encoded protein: CSFQDRNSYEQYF.

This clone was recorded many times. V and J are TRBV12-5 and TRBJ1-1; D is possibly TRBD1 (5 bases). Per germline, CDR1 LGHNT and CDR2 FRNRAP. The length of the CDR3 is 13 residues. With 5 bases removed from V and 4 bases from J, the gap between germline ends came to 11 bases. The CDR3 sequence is CASGLGGLTEAFF. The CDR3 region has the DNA TGTGCTAGTGGTCTCGGGGGTCTCACTGAAGCTTTCTTT.

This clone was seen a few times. The CDR3 coding sequence is TGTGCCAGCAGTTACCCAACAGGGGGAGAGACCCAGTACTTC. Translation gives CASSYPTGGETQYF. The chain links TRBV6-2 or TRBV6-3 to TRBJ2-5; 8 bases are shared with TRBD1. The CDR3 totals 14 residues. After removal of 2 bases from V and 4 bases from J, the junction contained 3 bases not matched to a gene. Germline-derived CDR1 and CDR2 are MNHEY and SVGEGT.

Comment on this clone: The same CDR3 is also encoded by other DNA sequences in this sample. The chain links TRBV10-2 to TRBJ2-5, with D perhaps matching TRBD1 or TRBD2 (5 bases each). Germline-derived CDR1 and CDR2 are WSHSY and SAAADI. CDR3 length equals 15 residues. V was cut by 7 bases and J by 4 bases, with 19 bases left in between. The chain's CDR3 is CASNPRGTLLETQYF. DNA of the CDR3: TGCGCCAGCAATCCTCGGGGCACCTTGCTAGAGACCCAGTACTTC.

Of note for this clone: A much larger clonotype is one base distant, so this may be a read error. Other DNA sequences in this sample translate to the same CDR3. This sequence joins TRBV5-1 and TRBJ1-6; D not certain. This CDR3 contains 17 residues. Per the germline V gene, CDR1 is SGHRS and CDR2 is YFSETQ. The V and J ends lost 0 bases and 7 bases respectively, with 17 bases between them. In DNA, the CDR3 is TGCGCCAGCAGCTTGGTGGGGTTGCGGGGAGACAATTCACCCCTCCACTTT. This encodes CASSLVGLRGDNSPLHF.

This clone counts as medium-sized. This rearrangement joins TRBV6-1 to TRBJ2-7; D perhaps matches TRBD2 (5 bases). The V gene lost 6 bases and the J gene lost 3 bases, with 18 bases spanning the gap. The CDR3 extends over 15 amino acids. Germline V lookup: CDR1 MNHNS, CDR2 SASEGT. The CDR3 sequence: CASSLSGGRFYEQYF. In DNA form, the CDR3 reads TGTGCCAGCAGCTTAAGCGGCGGAAGGTTCTACGAGCAGTACTTC.

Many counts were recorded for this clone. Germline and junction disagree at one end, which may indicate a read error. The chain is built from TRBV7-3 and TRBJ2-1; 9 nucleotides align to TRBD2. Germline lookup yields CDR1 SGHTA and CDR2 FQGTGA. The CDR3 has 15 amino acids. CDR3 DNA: TGTGCCAGCAGCGAAAATAGCGGGAGTGAGTATGAGCAGTCCTTC. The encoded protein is CASSENSGSEYEQSF.

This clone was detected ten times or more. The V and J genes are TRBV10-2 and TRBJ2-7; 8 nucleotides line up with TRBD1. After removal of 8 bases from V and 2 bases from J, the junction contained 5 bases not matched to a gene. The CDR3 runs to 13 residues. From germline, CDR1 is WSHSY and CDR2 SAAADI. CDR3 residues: CASADRAPYEQYF. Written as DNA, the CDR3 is TGCGCCAGCGCGGACAGGGCTCCCTACGAGCAGTACTTC.

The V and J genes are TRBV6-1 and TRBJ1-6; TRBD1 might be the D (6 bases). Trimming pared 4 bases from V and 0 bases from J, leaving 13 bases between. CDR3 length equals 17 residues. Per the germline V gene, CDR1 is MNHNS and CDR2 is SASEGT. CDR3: CASSAGHQSSYNSPLHF. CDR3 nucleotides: TGTGCCAGCAGTGCGGGACACCAAAGCTCCTATAATTCACCCCTCCACTTT.

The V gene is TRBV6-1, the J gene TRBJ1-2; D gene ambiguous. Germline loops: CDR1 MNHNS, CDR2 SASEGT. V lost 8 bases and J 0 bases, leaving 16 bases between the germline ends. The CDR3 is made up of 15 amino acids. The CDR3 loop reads CASARSVESNYGYTF. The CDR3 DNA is TGTGCCAGCGCGAGGTCCGTCGAATCTAACTATGGCTACACCTTC.

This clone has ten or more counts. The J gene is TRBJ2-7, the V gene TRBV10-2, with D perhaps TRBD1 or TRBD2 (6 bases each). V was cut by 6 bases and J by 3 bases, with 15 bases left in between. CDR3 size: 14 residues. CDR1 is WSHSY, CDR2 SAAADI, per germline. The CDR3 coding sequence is TGCGCCAGCAGAGAGACCGGGGGCCGCTACGAGCAGTACTTC. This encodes CASRETGGRYEQYF.